This TCR beta chain was identified in a study of blood T cell repertoires in COVID-19. Study at large: T cells, B-cell-depleted T cells, or PBMCs provided the cDNA or gDNA that served as material.

Produced via immunoSEQ multiplex PCR; TCRdb's table is partial and in-frame only. The data show 95,000 to 100,000 clones, 84% seen once. The CDR3 extends over 12 amino acids. Trimming took 2 bases from V and 4 from J, leaving 6 bases between them. Germline CDR1 is MDHEN and CDR2 is SYDVKM. There are a few counts of this clone. The chain is built from TRBV28 and TRBJ2-7; D remains ambiguous. The TCR comes from a woman aged 55-75 years with acute or convalescent COVID-19. The sequenced sample consisted of peripheral blood. The CDR3 nucleotides are TGTGCCAGCAGTTTAGCTCAGTACGAGCAGTACTTC. This sequence encodes CASSLAQYEQYF.